These 16 T cell receptor beta chains share one sample of origin, sequenced in a study of T cells in localized non-small cell lung cancer. This table comes from immunoSEQ multiplex PCR, and its TCRdb copy is limited to in-frame clones, with some not included. Of about 45,000 clones listed, over 75% were seen once; the top ten hold about 11%. Sequencing used PBMCs, obtained before any cancer treatment. All receptors come from a woman aged 40-70 years with stage II lung adenocarcinoma.

The chain combines TRBV5-4 with TRBJ1-4; 9 positions match TRBD1. Per germline, CDR1 SGHNT and CDR2 YYREEE (reference sequence). The trim removed 4 bases at V and 7 bases at J, leaving 8 bases unmatched. CDR3 length equals 15 residues. In DNA form, the CDR3 reads TGTGCCAGCAGCCAGGGACAGGGATCGAGTGAAAAACTGTTTTTT. Amino acid sequence: CASSQGQGSSEKLFF.

The chain recombines TRBV7-9 with TRBJ1-1; 7 nucleotides line up with TRBD1. Germline loops: CDR1 SEHNR, CDR2 FQNEAQ (reference sequence). CDR3 length equals 12 residues. With 8 bases clipped from V and 2 bases from J, the junction kept 2 bases outside the gene matches. The CDR3 DNA reads as TGTGCCAGCCGGGACAGCAACACTGAAGCTTTCTTT. It encodes CASRDSNTEAFF.

This clone was counted a single time. This rearrangement joins TRBV7-8 to TRBJ2-3; D gene uncertain. Trimming removed 0 bases at V and 1 base at J, with 8 bases between. Germline V CDR1 and CDR2: SGHVS, FQNEAQ. There are 15 residues in the CDR3. The DNA for the CDR3 is TGTGCCAGCAGCTTAGCGCTGCCAGGCACAGATACGCAGTATTTT. Its protein product is CASSLALPGTDTQYF.

V usage is TRBV5-6 and J usage is TRBJ1-1, with D uncertain. The CDR3 is 14 amino acids. Germline-derived CDR1 and CDR2 are SGHDT and YYEEEE. The germline V and J ends were trimmed by 2 bases and 4 bases, with 12 bases remaining between them. CDR3 coding DNA: TGTGCCAGCAGCTTCGGAGGGCTCGGCACTGAAGCTTTCTTT. It is translated as CASSFGGLGTEAFF.

This clone was observed a single time. The chain carries TRBV19 and TRBJ2-3, with 8 bases lining up with TRBD2. This CDR3 region has 14 residues. V lost 3 bases, J lost 3 bases, and 2 bases stayed unmatched. Germline V gives CDR1 LNHDA, CDR2 SQIVND (reference sequence). This chain's CDR3 is CASSMSGGTDTQYF. DNA of the CDR3: TGTGCCAGTAGTATGTCGGGGGGGACAGATACGCAGTATTTT.

The rearrangement joins TRBV6-5 to TRBJ2-3, with 10 nucleotides matching TRBD1. Trimming took 2 bases from V and 2 from J; bases not matched to a gene: 1. The CDR3 extends over 15 amino acids. Germline V gene sequence: CDR1 MNHEY, CDR2 SVGAGI. The CDR3 spells CASSYGTGDTDTQYF. The CDR3 nucleotides are TGTGCCAGCAGTTACGGGACAGGGGACACAGATACGCAGTATTTT.

The chain joins TRBV6-1 to TRBJ1-2; no definite D call. The CDR3 length is 15 residues. V was shortened by 0 bases and J by 6 bases, with 14 bases between the two germline ends. Looked up from germline, CDR1 is MNHNS and CDR2 is SASEGT. In DNA, the CDR3 is TGTGCCAGCAGTGAAGCTGTAGCCAAAAGGAATGGCTACACCTTC. Protein product: CASSEAVAKRNGYTF.

V usage is TRBV18 and J usage is TRBJ2-1, with D hard to call. The V end lost 3 bases, the J end lost 5 bases, and 14 bases lay between the germline ends. The germline V gene has CDR1 KGHSH and CDR2 LQKENI. This CDR3 is built from 15 residues. The DNA of the CDR3 is TGTGCCAGCTCACCTCCCTGGAAGAAAAACAATGAGCAGTTCTTC. Protein product: CASSPPWKKNNEQFF.

CDR3 sequence reads: CASSLGGRNQPQHF. In DNA, the CDR3 is TGTGCCAGCAGTTTGGGAGGGAGGAATCAGCCCCAGCATTTT. The chain couples TRBV28 to TRBJ1-5; no firm D call. Trimming took 3 bases from V and 4 from J, leaving 10 bases between them. This CDR3 contains 14 residues. Per the germline V gene, CDR1 is MDHEN and CDR2 is SYDVKM.

The chain links TRBV9 to TRBJ2-1; TRBD2 aligns across 10 bases. V was pared by 4 bases and J by 2 bases, with 15 bases of the junction left unmatched. The V gene's germline CDR1 is SGDLS and CDR2 YYNGEE. The CDR3 covers 19 residues. CDR3 loop: CASSPHQRGLAHTYNEQFF. The CDR3 DNA reads TGTGCCAGCAGCCCCCACCAAAGGGGACTAGCGCATACCTACAATGAGCAGTTCTTC.

The chain employs TRBV6-5 and TRBJ1-1, with 7 bases identical to TRBD1. The V gene end was trimmed by 11 bases and the J gene end by 1 base; junction bases not matched to a gene: 4. This CDR3 comprises 12 residues. In germline, CDR1 is MNHEY, CDR2 SVGAGI. The CDR3 here is CASRTGNTEAFF. The CDR3 DNA reads as TGTGCCTCCCGGACAGGGAACACTGAAGCTTTCTTT.

This chain joins TRBV7-9 and TRBJ1-2; D gene unclear. The CDR3 is 13 amino acids. Deletions cut 3 bases from V and 7 bases from J, with 12 bases between. CDR1 is SEHNR, CDR2 FQNEAQ, per germline (reference sequence). The DNA for the CDR3 is TGTGCCAGCAGCTTGTCGGGGTCGCGTGGCTACACCTTC. Translated: CASSLSGSRGYTF.

The V and J genes are TRBV6-1 and TRBJ2-7; 10 bases are a match to TRBD2. CDR1 is MNHNS and CDR2 is SASEGT in the germline V gene. Unmatched junction bases numbered 3, after V lost 4 bases and J lost 3 bases. CDR3 length: 14 amino acids. The CDR3 sequence: CASSVTSGIYEQYF. The CDR3 coding sequence is TGTGCCAGCAGTGTAACTAGCGGGATCTACGAGCAGTACTTC.

The chain joins TRBV6-6 to TRBJ2-5; D could derive from TRBD1 or TRBD2 (5 bases each). CDR1 MNHNY and CDR2 SVGAGI come from the germline V gene (reference sequence). The V gene lost 5 bases and the J gene lost 2 bases, with 15 bases spanning the gap. This CDR3 has 15 residues. CDR3 loop: CASSLLGGTQETQYF. CDR3 nucleotides: TGTGCCAGCAGTCTCCTTGGGGGTACACAAGAGACCCAGTACTTC.

This clone was detected once. The CDR3 reads CASSHRGRGNIQYF. The CDR3 nucleotides are TGTGCCAGCAGTCACAGGGGGCGGGGAAACATTCAGTACTTC. This chain links TRBV6-5 with TRBJ2-4; 9 nucleotides agree with TRBD1. The length of the CDR3 is 14 residues. Germline CDR1 MNHEY, CDR2 SVGAGI. V trimming: 5 bases; J trimming: 6 bases; junction bases outside the gene matches: 5.

The chain has TRBV28 and TRBJ2-3, with D uncertain. The CDR3 covers 13 residues. The germline gives CDR1 MDHEN, CDR2 SYDVKM. V dropped 2 bases and J dropped 3 bases, with 6 bases sitting between them. The CDR3 sequence: CASSLRRTDTQYF. CDR3 sequence (DNA): TGTGCCAGCAGTTTAAGACGGACAGATACGCAGTATTTT.